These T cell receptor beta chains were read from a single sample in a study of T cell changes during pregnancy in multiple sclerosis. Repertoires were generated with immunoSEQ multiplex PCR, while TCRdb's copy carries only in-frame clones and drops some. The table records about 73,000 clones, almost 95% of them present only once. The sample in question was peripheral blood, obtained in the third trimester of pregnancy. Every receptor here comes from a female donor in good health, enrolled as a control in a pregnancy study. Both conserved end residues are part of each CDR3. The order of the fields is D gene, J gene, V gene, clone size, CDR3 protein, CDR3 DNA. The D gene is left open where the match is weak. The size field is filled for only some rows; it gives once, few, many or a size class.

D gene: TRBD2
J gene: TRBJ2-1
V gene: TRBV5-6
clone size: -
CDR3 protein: CARNLTGTSDNEQFF
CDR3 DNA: TGTGCCAGGAACCTTACCGGGACTAGCGACAATGAGCAGTTCTTC

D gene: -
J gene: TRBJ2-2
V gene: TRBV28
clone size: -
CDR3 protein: CASSSTGYERTDTGELFF
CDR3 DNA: TGTGCCAGCAGTTCAACGGGCTACGAGCGGACAGACACCGGGGAGCTGTTTTTT

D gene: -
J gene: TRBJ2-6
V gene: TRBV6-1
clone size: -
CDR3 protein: CASSELGLIGANVLTF
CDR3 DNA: TGTGCCAGCAGTGAACTGGGGCTGATTGGGGCCAACGTCCTGACTTTC

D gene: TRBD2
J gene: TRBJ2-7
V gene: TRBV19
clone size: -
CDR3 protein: CASSTTSGYEQYF
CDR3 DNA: TGTGCCAGTAGTACGACTAGCGGCTACGAGCAGTACTTC

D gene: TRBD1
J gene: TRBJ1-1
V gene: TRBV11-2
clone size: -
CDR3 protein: CASSTLTGENTEAFF
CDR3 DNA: TGTGCCAGCAGCACCCTGACAGGGGAGAACACTGAAGCTTTCTTT

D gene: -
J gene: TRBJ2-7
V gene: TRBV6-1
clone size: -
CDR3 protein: CASTTGYEQYF
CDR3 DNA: TGTGCCAGCACCACAGGGTACGAGCAGTACTTC

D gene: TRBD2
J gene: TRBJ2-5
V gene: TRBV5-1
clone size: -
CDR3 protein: CASSRAGTSGLRTQYF
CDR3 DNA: TGCGCCAGCAGCAGGGCCGGGACTAGCGGCCTCAGGACCCAGTACTTC

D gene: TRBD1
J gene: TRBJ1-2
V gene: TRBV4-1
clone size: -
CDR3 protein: CASSPTTGDAGYTF
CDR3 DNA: TGCGCCAGCAGCCCAACAACAGGGGACGCTGGCTACACCTTC

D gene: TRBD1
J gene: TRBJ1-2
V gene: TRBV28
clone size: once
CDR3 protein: CASRSTGDDGYTF
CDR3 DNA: TGTGCCAGCAGGTCCACAGGGGACGATGGCTACACCTTC

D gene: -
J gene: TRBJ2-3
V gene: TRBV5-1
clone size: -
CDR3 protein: CASSLVGGTTDTQYF
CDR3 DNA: TGCGCCAGCAGCTTGGTGGGAGGAACCACAGATACGCAGTATTTT

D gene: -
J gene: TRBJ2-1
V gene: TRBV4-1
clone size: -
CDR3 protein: CASSLKGEVEQFF
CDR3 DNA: TGCGCCAGCAGCCTAAAAGGAGAGGTGGAGCAGTTCTTC

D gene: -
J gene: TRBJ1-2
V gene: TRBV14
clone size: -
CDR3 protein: CASSQRGGYTF
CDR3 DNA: TGTGCCAGCAGCCAAAGGGGTGGCTACACCTTC

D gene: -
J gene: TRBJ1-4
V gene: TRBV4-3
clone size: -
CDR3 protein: CASSQDWRDKLFF
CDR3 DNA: TGCGCCAGCAGCCAAGATTGGAGGGATAAACTGTTTTTT

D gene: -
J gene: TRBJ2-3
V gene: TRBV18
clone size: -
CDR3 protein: CASSPQEDTQYF
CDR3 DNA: TGTGCCAGCTCACCACAAGAGGATACGCAGTATTTT

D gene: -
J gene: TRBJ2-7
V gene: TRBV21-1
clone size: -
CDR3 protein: CASSKVGSMGSYEQYF
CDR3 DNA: TGTGCCAGCAGCAAAGTCGGGAGTATGGGGTCCTACGAGCAGTACTTC

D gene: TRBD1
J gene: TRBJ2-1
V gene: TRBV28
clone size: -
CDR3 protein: CASSLAGDRFNEQFF
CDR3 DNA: TGTGCCAGCAGTTTAGCCGGGGACAGGTTCAATGAGCAGTTCTTC

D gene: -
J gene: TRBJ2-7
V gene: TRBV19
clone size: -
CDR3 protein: CASSREQDTYEQYF
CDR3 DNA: TGTGCCAGTAGTAGGGAACAGGATACCTACGAGCAGTACTTC

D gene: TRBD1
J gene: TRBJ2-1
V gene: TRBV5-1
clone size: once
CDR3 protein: CASSLRGPGDNEQFF
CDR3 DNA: TGCGCCAGCAGCTTGAGGGGGCCTGGGGACAATGAGCAGTTCTTC

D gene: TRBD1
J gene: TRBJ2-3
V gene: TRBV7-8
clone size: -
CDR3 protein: CASSFGQVVTDTQYF
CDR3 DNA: TGTGCCAGCAGCTTCGGACAGGTTGTTACAGATACGCAGTATTTT

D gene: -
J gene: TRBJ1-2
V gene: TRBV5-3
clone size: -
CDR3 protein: CARRSASWLANGYTF
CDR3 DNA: TGTGCCAGAAGATCGGCGTCATGGTTAGCGAATGGCTACACCTTC

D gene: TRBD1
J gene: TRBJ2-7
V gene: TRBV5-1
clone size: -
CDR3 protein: CASSIHITGGHVPTSRPYEQYF
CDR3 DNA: TGCGCCAGCAGCATACACATTACAGGGGGACACGTTCCTACGAGCAGACCCTACGAGCAGTACTTC

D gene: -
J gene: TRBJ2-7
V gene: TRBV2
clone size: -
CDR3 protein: CASSEDRYEQYF
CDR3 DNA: TGTGCCAGCAGTGAAGATCGCTACGAGCAGTACTTC

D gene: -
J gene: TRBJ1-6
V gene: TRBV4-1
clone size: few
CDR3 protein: CASSRDTYNSPLHF
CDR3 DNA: TGCGCCAGCAGCCGGGACACATATAATTCACCCCTCCACTTT

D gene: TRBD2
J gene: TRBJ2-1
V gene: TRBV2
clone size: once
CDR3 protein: CASRRGLGTSGNEQFF
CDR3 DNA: TGTGCCAGCAGGAGGGGACTCGGGACTAGCGGAAATGAGCAGTTCTTC

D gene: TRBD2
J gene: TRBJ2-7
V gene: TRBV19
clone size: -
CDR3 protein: CASSQLARATYEQYF
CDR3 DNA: TGTGCCAGTAGTCAACTAGCGAGAGCAACCTACGAGCAGTACTTC

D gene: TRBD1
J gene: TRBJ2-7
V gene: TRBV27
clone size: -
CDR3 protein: CASRGSGQGSYEQYF
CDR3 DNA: TGTGCCAGCAGGGGTTCGGGACAGGGGAGCTACGAGCAGTACTTC

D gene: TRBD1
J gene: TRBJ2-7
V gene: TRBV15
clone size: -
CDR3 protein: CATSGLGTVRSEQYF
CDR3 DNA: TGTGCCACCAGCGGACTCGGGACAGTGAGATCTGAGCAGTACTTC

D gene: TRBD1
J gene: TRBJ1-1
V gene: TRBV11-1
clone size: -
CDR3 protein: CASSAPGQAIEAFF
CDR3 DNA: TGTGCCAGCAGCGCCCCGGGACAGGCCATTGAAGCTTTCTTT

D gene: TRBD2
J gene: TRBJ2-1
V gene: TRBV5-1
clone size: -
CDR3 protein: CASSLEAGGPIDEQFF
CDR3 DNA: TGCGCCAGCAGCTTAGAAGCGGGGGGGCCGATAGATGAGCAGTTCTTC

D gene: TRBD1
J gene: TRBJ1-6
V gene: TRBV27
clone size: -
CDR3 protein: CASSLTTGTGGSYNSPLHF
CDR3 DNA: TGTGCCAGCAGTTTAACAACCGGGACAGGGGGCTCCTATAATTCACCCCTCCACTTT

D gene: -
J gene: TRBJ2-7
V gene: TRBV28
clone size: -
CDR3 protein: CASSSLTRGTTYEQYF
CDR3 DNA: TGTGCCAGCAGTTCTCTCACGAGGGGGACTACCTACGAGCAGTACTTC

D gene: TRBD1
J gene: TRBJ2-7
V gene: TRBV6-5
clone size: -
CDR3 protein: CASRNLRDRVYEQYF
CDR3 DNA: TGTGCCAGCAGGAATCTCCGGGACAGAGTCTACGAGCAGTACTTC

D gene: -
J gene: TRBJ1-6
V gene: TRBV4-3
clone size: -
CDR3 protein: CASSQERGGRSHSPLHF
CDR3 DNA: TGCGCCAGCAGCCAAGAAAGAGGGGGACGGAGCCATTCACCCCTCCACTTT

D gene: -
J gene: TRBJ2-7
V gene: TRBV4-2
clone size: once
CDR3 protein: CASSLGATYEQYF
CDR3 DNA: TGTGCCAGCAGCCTTGGGGCAACCTACGAGCAGTACTTC

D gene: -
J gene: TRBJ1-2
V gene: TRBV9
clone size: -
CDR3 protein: CASSVVGTPNYGYTF
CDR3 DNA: TGTGCCAGCAGCGTAGTTGGGACACCTAACTATGGCTACACCTTC

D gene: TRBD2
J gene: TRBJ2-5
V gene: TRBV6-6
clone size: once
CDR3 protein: CTSGREETQYF
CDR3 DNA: TGTACCAGCGGGAGAGAGGAGACCCAGTACTTC

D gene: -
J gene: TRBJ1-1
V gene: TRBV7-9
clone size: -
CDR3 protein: CASSFDRGTEAFF
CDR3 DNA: TGTGCCAGCAGCTTCGATCGGGGCACTGAAGCTTTCTTT

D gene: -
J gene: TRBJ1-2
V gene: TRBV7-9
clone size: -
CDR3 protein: CASSRDSQANYGYTF
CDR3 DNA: TGTGCCAGCAGCCGAGACTCCCAAGCTAACTATGGCTACACCTTC

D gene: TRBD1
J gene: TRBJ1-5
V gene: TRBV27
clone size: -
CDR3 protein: CASSYRQGSNQPQHF
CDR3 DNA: TGTGCCAGCAGTTACCGACAGGGTAGCAATCAGCCCCAGCATTTT

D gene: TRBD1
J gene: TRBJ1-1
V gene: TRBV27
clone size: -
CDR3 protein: CASSSVPVGQANTEAFF
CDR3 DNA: TGTGCCAGCAGTTCCGTACCCGTCGGACAGGCGAACACTGAAGCTTTCTTT